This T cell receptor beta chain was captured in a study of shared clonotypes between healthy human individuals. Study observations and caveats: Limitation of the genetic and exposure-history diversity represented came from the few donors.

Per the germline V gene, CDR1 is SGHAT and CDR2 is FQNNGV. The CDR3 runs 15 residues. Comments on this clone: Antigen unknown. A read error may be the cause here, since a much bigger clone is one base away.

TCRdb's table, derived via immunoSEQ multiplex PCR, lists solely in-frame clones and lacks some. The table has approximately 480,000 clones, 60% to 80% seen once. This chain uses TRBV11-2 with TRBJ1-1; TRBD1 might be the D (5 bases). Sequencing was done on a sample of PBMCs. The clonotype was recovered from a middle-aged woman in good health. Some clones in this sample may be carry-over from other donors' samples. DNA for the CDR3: TGTGCCAGCAGCTTAGATCGGCAGGGTGACACTGAAGCTTCCTTT. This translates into CASSLDRQGDTEASF.